Listed below are T cell receptor beta chains from one sample, sequenced in a study of Tregs in tolerant kidney transplant recipients. The data were produced by immunoSEQ multiplex PCR, yet TCRdb's version contains in-frame clones alone and is incomplete. The top ten hold roughly a sixth of the sample, which has nearly 50,000 clones, roughly 87% seen once. The specimen comprised CD8+ T cells from blood (PBMCs), sampled 12 months after the transplant. These receptor sequences come from a human patient who received a combined kidney and bone marrow transplant. Some T cells may have originated in the graft donor. Each CDR3 is given with its conserved first and last residue.

J gene: TRBJ2-7
V gene: TRBV5-6
CDR3 protein: CASSSQTQGYEQYF

J gene: TRBJ2-3
V gene: TRBV11-3
CDR3 protein: CASSLGGTTTDTQYF

J gene: TRBJ1-3
V gene: TRBV4-2
CDR3 protein: CASSQEGGFDTGNTIYF

J gene: TRBJ2-5
V gene: TRBV13
CDR3 protein: CASSLWRRQETQYF

J gene: TRBJ1-1
V gene: TRBV28
CDR3 protein: CASSPGGGTEAFF

J gene: TRBJ2-3
V gene: TRBV7-2
CDR3 protein: CASSLEGAGGQDTQYF

J gene: TRBJ2-1
V gene: TRBV18
CDR3 protein: CASSPGTSGRKGRYNEQFF

J gene: TRBJ1-5
V gene: TRBV28
CDR3 protein: CASSAQGSNQPQHF

J gene: TRBJ1-4
V gene: TRBV6-6
CDR3 protein: CASSPFVTLHEKLFF

J gene: TRBJ2-1
V gene: TRBV25-1
CDR3 protein: CASSEGSGSNEQFF

J gene: TRBJ2-1
V gene: TRBV30
CDR3 protein: CALTWDTIKWDNEQFF

J gene: TRBJ2-4
V gene: TRBV7-9
CDR3 protein: CASSLGVAGTNIQYF

J gene: TRBJ2-3
V gene: TRBV15
CDR3 protein: CATSRDRGTGNTQYF

J gene: TRBJ1-3
V gene: TRBV7-9
CDR3 protein: CASSPGTGGGNTIYF

J gene: TRBJ2-2
V gene: TRBV19
CDR3 protein: CASRITSGDTGELFF

J gene: TRBJ1-5
V gene: TRBV7-9
CDR3 protein: CASSLASPGNNQPQHF

J gene: TRBJ2-1
V gene: TRBV29-1
CDR3 protein: CSVEPRHVNEQFF

J gene: TRBJ2-7
V gene: TRBV5-6
CDR3 protein: CASSSIQEFYEQYF

J gene: TRBJ2-7
V gene: TRBV11-2
CDR3 protein: CASSLPRASPQTYEQYF

J gene: TRBJ2-3
V gene: TRBV4-2
CDR3 protein: CASSQVIAGGPNTQYF

J gene: TRBJ2-4
V gene: TRBV6-6
CDR3 protein: CASSSENIQYF

J gene: TRBJ1-1
V gene: TRBV29-1
CDR3 protein: CSVLQGTEAFF

J gene: TRBJ1-5
V gene: TRBV27
CDR3 protein: CASSLQGQPQHF

J gene: TRBJ2-5
V gene: TRBV6-5
CDR3 protein: CASVPATQETQYF

J gene: TRBJ1-1
V gene: TRBV6-5
CDR3 protein: CASSYYREVNTEAFF

J gene: TRBJ2-3
V gene: TRBV5-5
CDR3 protein: CASSLWGQITDTQYF

J gene: TRBJ1-6
V gene: TRBV4-1
CDR3 protein: CASSQAPGSYNSPLHF

J gene: TRBJ2-7
V gene: TRBV12-5
CDR3 protein: CASGLEDRLAYEQYF

J gene: TRBJ2-7
V gene: TRBV7-9
CDR3 protein: CASSFATDYFSYEQYF

J gene: TRBJ1-2
V gene: TRBV29-1
CDR3 protein: CSVEDRSMNYGYTF

J gene: TRBJ2-1
V gene: TRBV5-1
CDR3 protein: CASSPLSGSSYNEQFF

J gene: TRBJ2-2
V gene: TRBV19
CDR3 protein: CASSSGLAGESNTGELFF

J gene: TRBJ1-4
V gene: TRBV4-3
CDR3 protein: CASSQGFRLEKLFF

J gene: TRBJ2-1
V gene: TRBV15
CDR3 protein: CATRTGTDYNEQFF

J gene: TRBJ2-7
V gene: TRBV9
CDR3 protein: CASSVEEGAYEQYF

J gene: TRBJ2-6
V gene: TRBV6-1
CDR3 protein: CAGSEGGSGANVLTF

J gene: TRBJ2-7
V gene: TRBV7-9
CDR3 protein: CASSDGTWGEQYF

J gene: TRBJ2-3
V gene: TRBV20-1
CDR3 protein: CSAPVVDTQYF

J gene: TRBJ1-2
V gene: TRBV19
CDR3 protein: CASSPQGIGYTF